The following is a T cell receptor (beta chain) sequence with its context. Its target is not known. Sequencing used immunoSEQ multiplex PCR; TCRdb keeps in-frame clones, though not all of them. Here the sample spans fewer than 200,000 clones, more than 75% being singletons. The CDR3 has 15 amino acids. Deletions cut 0 bases from V and 0 bases from J, with 4 bases between. Germline assignment: CDR1 SGHNT and CDR2 YYREEE (reference sequence). The data derive from a study of T cell responses to AZD1222 COVID-19 vaccine. General study points: Per reports, nearly half of all spike-specific TCRs target regions that are unmutated in variants. At baseline, just five to seven AZD1222 recipients tested seropositive.

This chain connects TRBV5-4 to TRBJ2-6, with D hard to call. This specimen consisted of peripheral blood, obtained 28 days after the second AZD1222 dose. This TCR derives from an adult who received the AZD1222 COVID-19 vaccine. In nucleotides, the CDR3 is TGTGCCAGCAGCTTGGCCGGCTCTGGGGCCAACGTCCTGACTTTC. Translating it yields CASSLAGSGANVLTF.